Listed below are T cell receptor beta chains from one sample, sequenced in a study of shared clonotypes between healthy human individuals. Using immunoSEQ multiplex PCR, the repertoire was profiled, and TCRdb retains in-frame clones only, with some absent. The data show about 2.1 million clones, just over 90% seen once. The sequenced sample consisted of naive CD8+ T cells from PBMCs. The receptor set was obtained from a man aged 18-30 years in good health. Some clones in this sample may be carry-over from other donors' samples. CDR3s include the opening cysteine and the closing phenylalanine or tryptophan. A D gene is named only where the DNA matches it firmly. Size tells how often a clone was seen (once, few, many) or the class of an expanded clone, and some rows leave it out.

j_gene,d_gene,abundance,v_gene,CDR3nt,CDR3aa
TRBJ2-5,NA,NA,TRBV19,TGTGCCAGTAGGCCATTGGGCCAAGAGACCCAGTACTTC,CASRPLGQETQYF
TRBJ2-1,TRBD2,NA,TRBV6-1,TGTGCCAGCAGTGAAGCCGGGACTAGCTACAACCGGTGGTCCTACAATGAGCAGTTCTTC,CASSEAGTSYNRWSYNEQFF
TRBJ2-3,NA,NA,TRBV7-8,TGTGCCAGCAGCCGAGAACTCACGGGGACGCCACGAACCCCTACAGATACGCAGTATTTT,CASSRELTGTPRTPTDTQYF
TRBJ1-1,NA,few,TRBV7-9,TGTGCCAGCAGCTTAGCGGGCCCAGGGGAGAACACTGAAGCTTTCTTT,CASSLAGPGENTEAFF
TRBJ2-3,TRBD2,NA,TRBV28,TGTGCCAGCAGTCCGCTAGCGGCGGATACGCAGTATTTT,CASSPLAADTQYF
TRBJ1-1,NA,NA,TRBV4-1,TGCGCCAGCAGCCAAGAAGACAGGTTGAACACTGAAGCTTTCTTT,CASSQEDRLNTEAFF
TRBJ2-1,TRBD2,NA,TRBV4-1,TGCGCCAGCAGCCAAAGAGATTTGGGTCGGGGGGGCATTGGGCAGTTCTTC,CASSQRDLGRGGIGQFF
TRBJ2-7,NA,NA,TRBV5-6,TGTGCCAGCAGCTTGGCTTCGGGGGCCGGCGAGCAGTACTTC,CASSLASGAGEQYF
TRBJ2-7,TRBD2,NA,TRBV19,TGTGCCAGTACGCGGAAGCGGGAGGGGGAGATCCCCTACGAGCAGTACTTC,CASTRKREGEIPYEQYF
TRBJ1-2,NA,NA,TRBV29-1,TGCAGCGTTGAAGATCAGATCCCGGGCTATGGCTACACCTTC,CSVEDQIPGYGYTF
TRBJ2-3,NA,NA,TRBV27,TGTGCCAGCAGTTTGGGTGGCCGCGGCACAGATACGCAGTATTTT,CASSLGGRGTDTQYF
TRBJ2-2,TRBD1,NA,TRBV27,TGTGCCAGCAGCTCGTTGACAGGGGCGTTGTTTACCGGGGAGCTGTTTTTT,CASSSLTGALFTGELFF
TRBJ2-3,NA,NA,TRBV28,TGTGCCAGCAGTTCCCGCGGGCAGGGCACAGATACGCAGTATTTT,CASSSRGQGTDTQYF
TRBJ2-6,TRBD1,once,TRBV19,TGTGCCAGTACCTCTTCAGGACAGGGCTACTCTGGGGCCAACGTCCTGACTTTC,CASTSSGQGYSGANVLTF
TRBJ2-3,NA,NA,TRBV10-3,TGTGCCATCAGGACTAACACAGATACGCAGTATTTT,CAIRTNTDTQYF